This T cell receptor beta chain was retrieved from a study of T cell responses to AZD1222 COVID-19 vaccine. Study observations and caveats: Among vaccine-associated CD4 TCRs, coverage spanned spike, with dominance at 160-218 and 743-854.

The trim removed 5 bases at V and 3 bases at J, leaving 9 bases unmatched. The CDR3 is 16 amino acids. Germline V CDR1 and CDR2: LGHNA, YSLEER. Method: immunoSEQ multiplex PCR; TCRdb's copy keeps in-frame clones and lacks some. Of over 150,000 clones in the sample, approximately 95% were seen once. With regard to this clone: Its target is not known.

The chain employs TRBV4-3 and TRBJ2-7; 11 positions match TRBD2. The sample in question was peripheral blood, obtained 28 days after the second AZD1222 dose. The origin of this receptor is an adult who received the AZD1222 COVID-19 vaccine. CDR3 region: CASSKGTSGFYYEQYF. CDR3 in DNA: TGCGCCAGCAGCAAAGGGACTAGCGGTTTCTACTACGAGCAGTACTTC.